This is a list of T cell receptor beta chains from one sample in a study of Ad26.COV2.S vaccination and SARS-CoV-2 variants. Measured with immunoSEQ multiplex PCR; TCRdb has only the in-frame clones, and not every one. The sample has 300,000 to 500,000 clones, about nine tenths seen once. The specimen was peripheral blood, collected in a trial of Ad26.COV2.S vaccine versus placebo. Every receptor here comes from a person between 18 and 59 years old who received the Ad26.COV2.S COVID-19 vaccine or a placebo. Each CDR3 is given with its conserved first and last residue. D genes are given only for firm matches. Not all rows give a size; the values are once, few, many and, for expanded clones, a class.

d_gene: TRBD2
abundance: -
v_gene: TRBV5-1
j_gene: TRBJ2-5
CDR3aa: CASSQGLAGQETQYF
CDR3nt: TGCGCCAGCAGCCAGGGACTAGCGGGGCAAGAGACCCAGTACTTC

d_gene: -
abundance: -
v_gene: TRBV27
j_gene: TRBJ1-1
CDR3aa: CASSSSPRPVWTEAFF
CDR3nt: TGTGCCAGCAGTTCCTCTCCGAGGCCCGTGTGGACTGAAGCTTTCTTT

d_gene: -
abundance: -
v_gene: TRBV7-2
j_gene: TRBJ2-5
CDR3aa: CASSLARQETQYF
CDR3nt: TGTGCCAGCAGCTTAGCCAGACAAGAGACCCAGTACTTC

d_gene: -
abundance: -
v_gene: TRBV10-3
j_gene: TRBJ2-5
CDR3aa: CAISQGETQYF
CDR3nt: TGTGCCATCAGTCAGGGAGAGACCCAGTACTTC

d_gene: -
abundance: -
v_gene: TRBV3-1/TRBV3-2
j_gene: TRBJ2-7
CDR3aa: CASSDGEDYEQYF
CDR3nt: TGTGCCAGCAGCGACGGGGAGGACTACGAGCAGTACTTC

d_gene: -
abundance: -
v_gene: TRBV5-1
j_gene: TRBJ1-2
CDR3aa: CASALEGTYGYTF
CDR3nt: TGCGCCAGCGCCCTTGAGGGGACCTATGGCTACACCTTC

d_gene: -
abundance: -
v_gene: TRBV9
j_gene: TRBJ2-2
CDR3aa: CASSVRAGGGELFF
CDR3nt: TGTGCCAGCAGCGTGAGAGCGGGCGGCGGGGAGCTGTTTTTT

d_gene: -
abundance: few
v_gene: TRBV11-2
j_gene: TRBJ2-7
CDR3aa: CASSLGTGWEQYF
CDR3nt: TGTGCCAGCAGCTTAGGTACAGGCTGGGAGCAGTACTTC

d_gene: -
abundance: -
v_gene: TRBV9
j_gene: TRBJ2-3
CDR3aa: CASPLWVEHPDTQYF
CDR3nt: TGTGCCAGCCCCCTCTGGGTCGAACATCCAGATACGCAGTATTTT

d_gene: TRBD2
abundance: -
v_gene: TRBV7-2
j_gene: TRBJ2-1
CDR3aa: CASSFNGLAGDEQFF
CDR3nt: TGTGCCAGCAGCTTTAATGGACTAGCGGGGGATGAGCAGTTCTTC

d_gene: -
abundance: -
v_gene: TRBV5-1
j_gene: TRBJ1-6
CDR3aa: CASSPEGRGGSSPLHF
CDR3nt: TGCGCCAGCAGCCCGGAGGGTAGGGGAGGGAGTTCACCCCTCCACTTT

d_gene: TRBD1
abundance: few
v_gene: TRBV6-1
j_gene: TRBJ2-3
CDR3aa: CASSDRSRTGSTDTQYF
CDR3nt: TGTGCCAGCAGTGACCGATCGAGGACAGGGAGCACAGATACGCAGTATTTT

d_gene: -
abundance: -
v_gene: TRBV21-1
j_gene: TRBJ1-4
CDR3aa: CASSDLGRQNEKLFF
CDR3nt: TGTGCCAGTAGCGACCTCGGGAGACAGAATGAAAAACTGTTTTTT

d_gene: TRBD1
abundance: -
v_gene: TRBV14
j_gene: TRBJ1-1
CDR3aa: CASSPLEQGLDTEAFF
CDR3nt: TGTGCCAGCAGCCCCTTGGAACAGGGGTTGGACACTGAAGCTTTCTTT

d_gene: TRBD1
abundance: -
v_gene: TRBV6-6
j_gene: TRBJ1-5
CDR3aa: CASSPGQGGLNNQPQHF
CDR3nt: TGTGCCAGCAGTCCTGGACAGGGGGGTCTCAACAATCAGCCCCAGCATTTT

d_gene: -
abundance: -
v_gene: TRBV12-3/TRBV12-4
j_gene: TRBJ2-1
CDR3aa: CASSVDRYNEQFF
CDR3nt: TGTGCCAGCAGTGTTGACAGATACAATGAGCAGTTCTTC

d_gene: -
abundance: -
v_gene: TRBV5-1
j_gene: TRBJ1-4
CDR3aa: CASSFGGIEKLFF
CDR3nt: TGCGCCAGCAGCTTCGGCGGTATAGAAAAACTGTTTTTT

d_gene: -
abundance: -
v_gene: TRBV6-5
j_gene: TRBJ1-1
CDR3aa: CASSSLGGTPEAFF
CDR3nt: TGTGCCAGCAGTTCACTCGGGGGGACACCTGAAGCTTTCTTT

d_gene: TRBD2
abundance: -
v_gene: TRBV5-6
j_gene: TRBJ2-5
CDR3aa: CASSLASGGAEETQYF
CDR3nt: TGTGCCAGCAGCTTGGCTAGCGGGGGGGCCGAAGAGACCCAGTACTTC

d_gene: -
abundance: -
v_gene: TRBV5-1
j_gene: TRBJ1-1
CDR3aa: CASSLSDRQVSRAFF
CDR3nt: TGCGCCAGCAGCTTGTCGGATCGCCAAGTAAGTCGAGCTTTCTTT

d_gene: TRBD1
abundance: -
v_gene: TRBV9
j_gene: TRBJ1-2
CDR3aa: CASSGGGPNYGYTF
CDR3nt: TGTGCCAGCAGCGGAGGGGGCCCCAACTATGGCTACACCTTC

d_gene: TRBD2
abundance: -
v_gene: TRBV5-4
j_gene: TRBJ2-2
CDR3aa: CASSPGGGTGELFF
CDR3nt: TGTGCCAGCAGCCCGGGCGGGGGGACCGGGGAGCTGTTTTTT

d_gene: -
abundance: -
v_gene: TRBV6-2/TRBV6-3
j_gene: TRBJ1-2
CDR3aa: CASRPTQGQYGYTF
CDR3nt: TGTGCCAGCAGACCTACCCAGGGCCAGTATGGCTACACCTTC

d_gene: TRBD2
abundance: -
v_gene: TRBV20-1
j_gene: TRBJ2-7
CDR3aa: CSASRGGPYEQYF
CDR3nt: TGCAGTGCTAGTCGCGGGGGGCCTTACGAGCAGTACTTC

d_gene: -
abundance: -
v_gene: TRBV6-1
j_gene: TRBJ2-7
CDR3aa: CASSDQGYEQYF
CDR3nt: TGTGCCAGCAGTGACCAGGGCTACGAGCAGTACTTC

d_gene: -
abundance: many
v_gene: TRBV3-1/TRBV3-2
j_gene: TRBJ1-2
CDR3aa: CASSLGTHNYGYTF
CDR3nt: TGTGCCAGCAGCCTGGGAACGCACAACTATGGCTACACCTTC

d_gene: -
abundance: -
v_gene: TRBV27
j_gene: TRBJ1-5
CDR3aa: CASSSWGEARKPQHF
CDR3nt: TGTGCCAGCAGTTCCTGGGGGGAAGCCAGGAAGCCCCAGCATTTT

d_gene: -
abundance: once
v_gene: TRBV2
j_gene: TRBJ1-1
CDR3aa: CASSEVNTEAFF
CDR3nt: TGTGCCAGCAGTGAAGTGAACACTGAAGCTTTCTTT

d_gene: -
abundance: -
v_gene: TRBV4-1
j_gene: TRBJ1-4
CDR3aa: CASSPRPEKLFF
CDR3nt: TGCGCCAGCAGCCCCCGTCCTGAAAAACTGTTTTTT

d_gene: -
abundance: -
v_gene: TRBV5-6
j_gene: TRBJ2-6
CDR3aa: CASSSYSGANVLTF
CDR3nt: TGTGCCAGCAGCTCTTACTCTGGGGCCAACGTCCTGACTTTC

d_gene: -
abundance: -
v_gene: TRBV15
j_gene: TRBJ1-2
CDR3aa: CATSREYVDGYTF
CDR3nt: TGTGCCACCAGCAGAGAGTATGTGGATGGCTACACCTTC